Shown below are 27 T cell receptor beta chains from a single sample sequenced in a study of T-cell reconstitution after alpha-beta-depleted transplantation in children. During its preparation, the TCRbeta library received unique molecular identifiers. MiXCR was run by TCRdb on the PCR reads, yielding one entry per CDR3 protein. Altogether roughly 400,000 distinct CDR3 sequences are present, over 40% being singletons, with the ten largest covering around a quarter. The material was PBMCs, obtained before TCRalphabeta/CD19-depleted stem cell transplant. Receptor source: a girl aged 2 to 9 with aplastic anemia, due to receive a stem cell transplant.

The gene calls are TRBV24-1 and TRBJ2-5; 10 bases align to TRBD1. The CDR3 spans 14 residues. With 4 bases clipped from V and 5 bases from J, the junction kept 3 bases outside the gene matches. CDR1 is KGHDR and CDR2 is SFDVKD in the germline V gene. The CDR3 region has the DNA TGTGCCACCAGTGAGACAGGGGGCGAGGAGACCCAGTACTTC. Amino acids: CATSETGGEETQYF.

This clonotype was seen repeatedly, ten times or more. CDR3 DNA: TGTGCCTCCGCCGACTTGGACTACGAGCAGTACTTC. Amino acid sequence: CASADLDYEQYF. V gene TRBV5-6 combines with J gene TRBJ2-7; D gene ambiguous. The V end was cut by 10 bases, the J end by 3 bases, with 14 bases between. The CDR3 runs to 12 residues. Germline values: CDR1 SGHDT, CDR2 YYEEEE.

This chain joins TRBV15 and TRBJ2-3; 8 bases are shared with TRBD2. The J segment lost 2 bases and the V segment lost 0 bases, leaving 13 bases of the junction unmatched. Germline V gene data show CDR1 as LNHNV and CDR2 as YYDKDF (reference sequence). The CDR3 has 19 residues. The CDR3 loop is CATSRDSGLGVTYTDTQYF. In DNA, the CDR3 is TGTGCCACCAGCAGAGACTCGGGACTAGGCGTAACCTACACAGATACGCAGTATTTT.

This clonotype has just one count. The chain recombines TRBV6-4 with TRBJ2-1; D unclear. V was clipped by 6 bases and J by 7 bases, with 13 bases between them. The germline gives CDR1 MRHNA, CDR2 SNTAGT. This CDR3 spans 13 amino acids. The CDR3 loop reads CASSSHEANEQFF. The CDR3, as DNA: TGTGCCAGCAGCTCCCATGAGGCTAATGAGCAGTTCTTC.

This clonotype was counted ten times or more. The rearrangement joins TRBV20-1 to TRBJ1-6, with D uncertain. CDR1 DFQATT and CDR2 SNEGSKA come from the germline V gene (reference sequence). This CDR3 has 15 residues. V lost 1 base, J lost 5 bases, and 12 bases lay in between. The CDR3 protein is CSARVAGENNSPLHF. For the CDR3, the DNA is TGCAGTGCTAGAGTAGCCGGGGAGAATAATTCACCCCTCCACTTT.

As concerns this clonotype: This may arise from a read error, as a much more abundant clone is one base away. The chain is built from TRBV12-3 or TRBV12-4 and TRBJ1-5; perhaps TRBD1 as D (5 bases). The CDR3 has 15 residues. V was cut by 3 bases and J by 5 bases, with 14 bases left in between. The CDR3: CASSLEGALDQPQHF. CDR3 in DNA: TGTGCCAGCAGTTTGGAAGGGGCGCTCGATCAGCCCCAGCATTTT.

This clonotype was recorded a few times. The J gene is TRBJ2-1, the V gene TRBV5-5; TRBD2 matches at 10 bases. V trimming: 0 bases; J trimming: 2 bases; junction bases outside the gene matches: 8. Germline CDR1 SGHKS, CDR2 YYEKEE (reference sequence). The CDR3 loop spans 18 amino acids. CDR3 coding DNA: TGTGCCAGCAGCTTGGAGGCTAGCGGGAGATCGGCCTACAATGAGCAGTTCTTC. It codes for CASSLEASGRSAYNEQFF.

The sample holds a few counts of this clonotype. The J gene is TRBJ2-2, the V gene TRBV5-1, with D perhaps matching TRBD2 (5 bases). Looked up from germline, CDR1 is SGHRS and CDR2 is YFSETQ. This CDR3 has 16 residues. Trimming pared 0 bases from V and 0 bases from J, leaving 9 bases between. CDR3: CASSLAGISNTGELFF. Written as DNA, the CDR3 is TGCGCCAGCAGCTTGGCGGGAATTTCGAACACCGGGGAGCTGTTTTTT.

This chain joins TRBV20-1 and TRBJ2-7; D may be TRBD1 (6 bases). Germline loops: CDR1 DFQATT, CDR2 SNEGSKA (reference sequence). The V end lost 6 bases, the J end lost 5 bases, and 17 bases lay between the germline ends. The CDR3 extends over 13 amino acids. The CDR3 DNA reads as TGCAGTGCGGACCGGGACACAGAGGACGAGCAGTACTTC. This encodes CSADRDTEDEQYF.

This sequence joins TRBV20-1 and TRBJ2-7; 7 nucleotides line up with TRBD1. The CDR3 is 14 amino acids. Germline V gene data show CDR1 as DFQATT and CDR2 as SNEGSKA (reference sequence). V dropped 3 bases and J dropped 0; count of bases not matched to a gene: 5. The CDR3 DNA follows: TGCAGTGCTAGTCCAGGGGGTAGCTCCTACGAGCAGTACTTC. Protein: CSASPGGSSYEQYF.

The sample holds many counts of this clonotype. The J gene is TRBJ1-6, the V gene TRBV7-2; 7 bases are a match to TRBD1. The CDR3 covers 14 residues. The J segment lost 13 bases and the V segment lost 5 bases, leaving 11 bases of the junction unmatched. Germline assignment: CDR1 SGHTA and CDR2 FQGNSA. The CDR3: CASSPTGTWVPLHF. CDR3 DNA sequence: TGTGCCAGCAGCCCGACAGGGACATGGGTCCCCCTCCACTTT.

The chain has TRBV3-1 and TRBJ1-2; no reliable D call. The CDR3 runs to 12 residues. Germline values: CDR1 LGHDT, CDR2 YNNKEL (reference sequence). Trimming took 3 bases from V and 8 from J, leaving 10 bases between them. The CDR3 here is CASSHPRGGYTF. The CDR3 DNA sequence: TGTGCCAGCAGCCACCCGAGAGGAGGCTACACCTTC.

The CDR3 loop is CSASTSGRSTQYF. The CDR3 DNA reads as TGCAGTGCTTCGACTAGCGGGAGATCTACGCAGTATTTT. V is TRBV20-1 and J is TRBJ2-3, with TRBD2 matching 12 bases. The length of the CDR3 is 13 residues. CDR1 and CDR2 from the germline V gene are DFQATT and SNEGSKA (reference sequence). V lost 5 bases, J lost 8 bases, and 5 bases stayed unmatched.

V usage is TRBV27 and J usage is TRBJ1-5; D ambiguous. The length of the CDR3 is 14 residues. Germline-derived CDR1 and CDR2 are MNHEY and SMNVEV (reference sequence). V lost 2 bases and J 5 bases, leaving 10 bases between the germline ends. The CDR3 DNA is TGTGCCAGCAGTTTAACGGACGGATATCAGCCCCAGCATTTT. Protein sequence: CASSLTDGYQPQHF.

This clonotype was seen ten or more times. V is TRBV9 and J is TRBJ1-6; TRBD1 might be the D (6 bases). V gave up 0 bases and J gave up 10 bases, with 14 bases separating them. CDR1 is SGDLS, CDR2 YYNGEE, per germline. CDR3 length equals 15 residues. CDR3 coding DNA: TGTGCCAGCAGCGTAGTGGCGGGGGCAGGATCACCCCTCCACTTT. This sequence encodes CASSVVAGAGSPLHF.

V gene TRBV6-1 combines with J gene TRBJ1-1, with D maybe TRBD1 (6 bases). The germline V gene encodes CDR1 MNHNS and CDR2 SASEGT. Deletions cut 5 bases from V and 8 bases from J, with 21 bases between. The CDR3 has 15 amino acids. CDR3 loop: CASSPHRSGESEAFF. For the CDR3, the DNA is TGTGCCAGCAGTCCTCACAGATCAGGGGAGTCCGAAGCTTTCTTT.

The chain joins TRBV11-1 to TRBJ2-6; D may match TRBD1 or TRBD2 (5 bases each). The CDR3 totals 18 residues. CDR1 is SGHAT, CDR2 FQDESV, per germline (reference sequence). Trimming removed 4 bases from V and 0 bases from J, with 16 bases in between. DNA for the CDR3: TGTGCCAGCAGCTCCCCCCCGGGACGGATCTCTGGGGCCAACGTCCTGACTTTC. Its protein product is CASSSPPGRISGANVLTF. The whole variable domain, filled in from reference TRBV11-1 and TRBJ2-6, reads EAEVAQSPRYKITEKSQAVAFWCDPISGHATLYWYRQILGQGPELLVQFQDESVVDDSQLPKDRFSAERLKGVDSTLKIQPAELGDSAMYLCASSSPPGRISGANVLTFGAGSRLTVL.

V usage is TRBV5-1 and J usage is TRBJ1-1; D possibly corresponds to TRBD1 (6 bases). Trimming removed 4 bases at V and 4 bases at J, with 14 bases between. Germline V lookup: CDR1 SGHRS, CDR2 YFSETQ. The length of the CDR3 is 14 residues. The CDR3: CASSTYDRSTEAFF. The CDR3, as DNA: TGCGCCAGCAGCACTTATGACAGGTCCACTGAAGCTTTCTTT. Based on the CDR3 plus reference TRBV5-1 and TRBJ1-1, the full variable domain is KAGVTQTPRYLIKTRGQQVTLSCSPISGHRSVSWYQQTPGQGLQFLFEYFSETQRNKGNFPGRFSGRQFSNSRSEMNVSTLELGDSALYLCASSTYDRSTEAFFGQGTRLTVV.

This chain joins TRBV15 and TRBJ2-2, with D maybe TRBD2 (6 bases). The germline V gene has CDR1 LNHNV and CDR2 YYDKDF (reference sequence). The CDR3 runs 15 residues. The V end lost 5 bases, the J end lost 7 bases, and 17 bases lay between the germline ends. The CDR3 DNA sequence: TGTGCCACCAGCCTTGAGGAGGGAGGTTTCGGGGAGCTGTTTTTT. Its protein product is CATSLEEGGFGELFF.

J is TRBJ2-1 and V is TRBV20-1, with D perhaps matching TRBD2 (5 bases). Germline V gene sequence: CDR1 DFQATT, CDR2 SNEGSKA (reference sequence). The CDR3 totals 14 residues. Trimming cost V 7 bases and J 5 bases, with 18 bases left between them. The CDR3 reads CSGRDLASHNEQFF. CDR3 DNA: TGCAGTGGCAGAGACCTAGCTAGCCACAATGAGCAGTTCTTC.

This rearrangement joins TRBV6-1 to TRBJ2-2; a possible D gene is TRBD1 (5 bases). Germline CDR1 and CDR2: MNHNS and SASEGT. There are 14 residues in the CDR3. The germline V and J ends were trimmed by 9 bases and 5 bases, with 16 bases remaining between them. CDR3 protein: CASSGQGWTGELFF. In DNA, the CDR3 is TGTGCCAGTTCAGGGCAGGGCTGGACCGGGGAGCTGTTTTTT.

V is TRBV12-3 or TRBV12-4 and J is TRBJ2-1; a weak D match, TRBD2 (6 bases). The CDR3 is 15 amino acids. V gave up 1 base and J gave up 10 bases, with 17 bases separating them. CDR3 DNA: TGTGCCAGCAGTTTAGATCTGGGGACTGCAGAGGAGCAGTTCTTC. Translation: CASSLDLGTAEEQFF.

The table lists this clonotype with many counts. The chain links TRBV6-1 to TRBJ1-2, with TRBD1 identical over 9 bases. The CDR3 runs 13 residues. Germline V gives CDR1 MNHNS, CDR2 SASEGT. J was trimmed by 7 bases and V by 1 base; bases with no gene match: 1. This CDR3 reads CASSEEQGAGYTF. The CDR3, as DNA: TGTGCCAGCAGTGAAGAACAGGGGGCTGGCTACACCTTC.

The chain couples TRBV10-3 to TRBJ2-1; 9 bases map to TRBD2. The J segment lost 10 bases and the V segment lost 9 bases, leaving 13 bases of the junction unmatched. The CDR3 runs 14 residues. The germline V gene has CDR1 ENHRY and CDR2 SYGVKD. In nucleotides, the CDR3 is TGTGCCATTACCCGCGGGGGGGCCTTGGGAGAGCAGTTCTTC. This encodes CAITRGGALGEQFF.

This chain connects TRBV24-1 to TRBJ2-3; 10 positions agree with TRBD2. The CDR3 covers 15 residues. Trimming took 5 bases from V and 4 from J; bases not matched to a gene: 5. Germline lookup yields CDR1 KGHDR and CDR2 SFDVKD. The CDR3 region has the DNA TGTGCCACCAGTGGAGCGGGGGGGCCAGCAGATACGCAGTATTTT. The encoded protein is CATSGAGGPADTQYF.

This chain links TRBV20-1 with TRBJ2-1; D call uncertain. Trimming pared 0 bases from V and 8 bases from J, leaving 20 bases between. Germline V lookup: CDR1 DFQATT, CDR2 SNEGSKA (reference sequence). The CDR3 spans 16 residues. The CDR3 reads CSARDLLARRLDEQFF. The CDR3 region has the DNA TGCAGTGCTAGAGATTTGCTGGCTAGACGGTTGGATGAGCAGTTCTTC.

This clonotype appeared many times. This chain uses TRBV13 with TRBJ2-7; possible D gene TRBD2, 6 bases. From germline, CDR1 is PRHDT and CDR2 FYEKMQ (reference sequence). The CDR3 loop spans 13 amino acids. V was pared by 4 bases and J by 5 bases, with 12 bases between. CDR3 sequence (DNA): TGTGCCAGCAGCTCGGGACCGGGAGACGAGCAGTACTTC. Translating it yields CASSSGPGDEQYF.